One sample yielded the 27 T cell receptor beta chains listed below, sequenced in a study of monozygotic twins with inflammatory bowel disease. Reprocessing the 5' RACE reads, TCRdb reports a single entry for every CDR3 protein and omits DNA. The sample totals about 330,000 distinct CDR3 sequences; its top ten clones hold under 2.5%. The sample consisted of blood. These receptors all come from a human donor with ulcerative colitis or Crohn's disease, or a healthy co-twin of an affected twin (not recorded which).

CDR3 sequence reads: CASSSRTTAAEQYF. The rearrangement links TRBV5-1 to TRBJ2-7. The length of the CDR3 is 14 residues. Germline V CDR1 and CDR2: SGHRS, YFSETQ.

The rearrangement joins TRBV11-2 to TRBJ2-3; TCRdb calls TRBD1, which cannot be checked without DNA. Germline lookup yields CDR1 SGHAT and CDR2 FQNNGV. This CDR3 is built from 18 residues. This CDR3 reads CASSLDTPGAGSTDTQYF.

V and J are TRBV7-2 and TRBJ2-7; there is no DNA to check the TCRdb D call of TRBD2. Germline CDR1 and CDR2: SGHTA and FQGNSA. The CDR3 runs 16 residues. CDR3 region: CASSLAGTSGSYEQYF.

The chain links TRBV25-1 to TRBJ2-7. The CDR3 has 12 amino acids. Germline V gene sequence: CDR1 MGHDK, CDR2 SYGVNS. The CDR3 is CASSGTWTEQYF.

The gene calls are TRBV6-1 and TRBJ1-5. CDR1 is MNHNS and CDR2 is SASEGT in the germline V gene. The CDR3 extends over 14 amino acids. The CDR3 here is CASSEANINQPQHF.

The CDR3 loop is CASTNTRDKETQYF. The genes are TRBV6-2 or TRBV6-3 and TRBJ2-5; TCRdb designates TRBD1, a call that cannot be tested without DNA. From germline, CDR1 is MNHEY and CDR2 SVGEGT. There are 14 residues in the CDR3.

V and J are TRBV5-1 and TRBJ2-2; as DNA is missing, the TRBD1 call by TCRdb cannot be tested. The CDR3 covers 15 residues. CDR1 SGHRS and CDR2 YFSETQ come from the germline V gene. The CDR3 loop is CASTLGGTGAGELFF.

The chain combines TRBV12-3 or TRBV12-4 with TRBJ1-4. The CDR3 contains 14 residues. CDR3 residues: CASSLGQRNEKLFF.

The V and J genes are TRBV11-2 and TRBJ1-5. CDR3 length: 14 residues. Germline V gene sequence: CDR1 SGHAT, CDR2 FQNNGV. The CDR3 here is CASSKDNSNQPQHF.

The chain links TRBV11-2 to TRBJ2-1; TCRdb gives TRBD2 as the D gene, but with no DNA this cannot be confirmed. The CDR3 has 13 amino acids. Germline lookup yields CDR1 SGHAT and CDR2 FQNNGV. CDR3 region: CASNSVSGVSQFF.

The chain uses TRBV20-1 and TRBJ1-6; TCRdb reports TRBD1, a call that lacks DNA to check it against. Germline V gene sequence: CDR1 DFQATT, CDR2 SNEGSKA (reference sequence). The CDR3 covers 15 residues. This chain's CDR3 is CSAVTVPTYNSPLHF.

This chain connects TRBV5-1 to TRBJ2-2; TCRdb's assignment of TRBD1 cannot be checked, as there is no DNA. Germline V lookup: CDR1 SGHRS, CDR2 YFSETQ. The CDR3 has 15 residues. CDR3 loop: CASSSNRGGTGELFF.

V usage is TRBV29-1 and J usage is TRBJ2-1; the TRBD1 assignment by TCRdb is unverifiable without DNA. This CDR3 is 15 amino acids long. Per germline, CDR1 SQVTM and CDR2 ANQGSEA. CDR3 in amino acids: CSVVGRGLGNNEQFF.

The gene calls are TRBV13 and TRBJ1-2; TCRdb lists TRBD1, though no DNA is available to test this call. The CDR3 consists of 16 residues. Germline values: CDR1 PRHDT, CDR2 FYEKMQ (reference sequence). Here the CDR3 reads CASSHITGILNYGYTF. The whole variable domain, filled in from reference TRBV13 and TRBJ1-2, reads AAGVIQSPRHLIKEKRETATLKCYPIPRHDTVYWYQQGPGQDPQFLISFYEKMQSDKGSIPDRFSAQQFSDYHSELNMSSLELGDSALYFCASSHITGILNYGYTFGSGTRLTVV.

This chain joins TRBV11-2 and TRBJ1-1. This CDR3 is built from 13 residues. Germline loops: CDR1 SGHAT, CDR2 FQNNGV. The CDR3 protein is CASIPSPAAEAFF.

The V gene is TRBV20-1, the J gene TRBJ1-3. The germline CDR1 and CDR2 sequences are DFQATT and SNEGSKA (reference sequence). The CDR3 is 15 residues long. CDR3 loop: CSARLNPGSGNTIYF.

The chain carries TRBV20-1 and TRBJ1-6; no DNA is available, so the TRBD1 call from TCRdb remains unchecked. Germline V lookup: CDR1 DFQATT, CDR2 SNEGSKA (reference sequence). The CDR3 has 15 amino acids. The CDR3 here is CSAGRPGQVISPLHF.

V usage is TRBV9 and J usage is TRBJ2-5; the D call of TRBD1 rests on TCRdb alone, since no DNA is present to check it. This CDR3 region has 15 residues. The germline V gene has CDR1 SGDLS and CDR2 YYNGEE. CDR3 sequence reads: CASSVAPGGQETQYF.

The chain recombines TRBV20-1 with TRBJ2-3. Germline V gene sequence: CDR1 DFQATT, CDR2 SNEGSKA (reference sequence). The CDR3 is made up of 12 amino acids. CDR3 residues: CSARGLGDTKYF.

The V gene is TRBV9, the J gene TRBJ1-1. The CDR3 length is 15 residues. CDR1 and CDR2 from the germline V gene are SGDLS and YYNGEE. This chain's CDR3 is CASSPEGRAVTEAFF.

V gene TRBV7-3 combines with J gene TRBJ2-3; TCRdb returns TRBD2, unconfirmable since there is no DNA. Germline lookup yields CDR1 SGHTA and CDR2 FQGTGA. This CDR3 is 15 amino acids long. The CDR3 region is CASSLVAGGPNTQYF.

The rearrangement uses TRBV25-1 and TRBJ2-1; with no DNA, the TCRdb D assignment of TRBD1 cannot be verified. The germline V gene encodes CDR1 MGHDK and CDR2 SYGVNS. This CDR3 has 15 amino acids. The CDR3 loop reads CASRPTGGIGNEQFF.

J is TRBJ2-7 and V is TRBV20-1. This CDR3 has 13 amino acids. Germline V lookup: CDR1 DFQATT, CDR2 SNEGSKA (reference sequence). CDR3 protein: CSARDASYYEQYF.

V and J are TRBV20-1 and TRBJ2-5. Germline V gene sequence: CDR1 DFQATT, CDR2 SNEGSKA (reference sequence). The CDR3 has 15 amino acids. CDR3 residues: CSARLAQESPETQYF.

The chain uses TRBV19 and TRBJ2-5; TCRdb's D gene call, TRBD1, goes unchecked for lack of DNA. The CDR3 is 13 residues long. Looked up from germline, CDR1 is LNHDA and CDR2 is SQIVND (reference sequence). This CDR3 is CASRRRGEETQYF.

The genes are TRBV28 and TRBJ2-2; the D call from TCRdb, TRBD1, cannot be confirmed without DNA. Germline loops: CDR1 MDHEN, CDR2 SYDVKM. CDR3 size: 18 residues. CDR3 region: CASLRRDRALSGTGELFF.

The chain recombines TRBV11-2 with TRBJ2-1; checking the TCRdb D call of TRBD1 is not possible without DNA. CDR3 size: 14 residues. Germline assignment: CDR1 SGHAT and CDR2 FQNNGV. The CDR3 reads CASSLDPGDYEQFF.